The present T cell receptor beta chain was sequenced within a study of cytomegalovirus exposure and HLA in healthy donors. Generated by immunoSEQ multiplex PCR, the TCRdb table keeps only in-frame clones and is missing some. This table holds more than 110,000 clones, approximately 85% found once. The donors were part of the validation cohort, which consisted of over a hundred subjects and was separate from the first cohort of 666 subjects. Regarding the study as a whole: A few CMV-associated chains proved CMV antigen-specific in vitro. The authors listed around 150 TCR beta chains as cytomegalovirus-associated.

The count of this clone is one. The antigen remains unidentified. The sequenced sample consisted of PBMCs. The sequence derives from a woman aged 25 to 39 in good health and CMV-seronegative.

CDR3 protein: CASSRDTSSYEQYF. CDR3 DNA sequence: TGTGCCAGCAGCCGAGACACTAGCTCCTACGAGCAGTACTTC. The chain has TRBV5-5 and TRBJ2-7, with a weak D call TRBD2 (5 bases). This CDR3 contains 14 residues. Trimming cost V 4 bases and J 0 bases, with 11 bases left between them. From germline, CDR1 is SGHKS and CDR2 YYEKEE (reference sequence).